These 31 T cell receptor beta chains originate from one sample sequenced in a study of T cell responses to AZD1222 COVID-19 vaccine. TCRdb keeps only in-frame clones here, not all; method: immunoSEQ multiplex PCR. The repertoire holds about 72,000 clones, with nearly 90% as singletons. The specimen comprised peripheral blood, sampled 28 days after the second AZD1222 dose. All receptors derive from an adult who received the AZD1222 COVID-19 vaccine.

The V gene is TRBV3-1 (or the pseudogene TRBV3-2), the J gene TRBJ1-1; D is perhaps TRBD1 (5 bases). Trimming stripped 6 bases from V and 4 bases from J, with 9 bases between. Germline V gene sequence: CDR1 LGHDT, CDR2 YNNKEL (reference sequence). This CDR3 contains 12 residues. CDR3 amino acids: CASSRGATEAFF. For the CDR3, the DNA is TGTGCCAGCAGTCGAGGGGCCACTGAAGCTTTCTTT.

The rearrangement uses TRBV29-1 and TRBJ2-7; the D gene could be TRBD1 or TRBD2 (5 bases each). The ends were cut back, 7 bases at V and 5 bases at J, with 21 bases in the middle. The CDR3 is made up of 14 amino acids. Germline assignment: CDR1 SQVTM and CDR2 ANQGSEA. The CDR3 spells CSAHLGTAAHEQYF. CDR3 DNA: TGCAGCGCCCATCTCGGGACCGCTGCTCACGAGCAGTACTTC.

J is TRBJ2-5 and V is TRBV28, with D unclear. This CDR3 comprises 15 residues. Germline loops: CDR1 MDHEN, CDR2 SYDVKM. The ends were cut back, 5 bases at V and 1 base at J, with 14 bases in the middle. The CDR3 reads CASSPRARGQETQYF. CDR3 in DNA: TGTGCCAGCAGTCCCCGCGCGAGAGGCCAAGAGACCCAGTACTTC.

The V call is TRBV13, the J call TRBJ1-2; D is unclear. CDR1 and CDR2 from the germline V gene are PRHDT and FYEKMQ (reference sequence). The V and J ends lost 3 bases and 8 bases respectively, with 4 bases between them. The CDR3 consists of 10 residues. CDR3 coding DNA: TGTGCCAGCAGCTTGGACGGCTACACCTTC. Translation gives CASSLDGYTF.

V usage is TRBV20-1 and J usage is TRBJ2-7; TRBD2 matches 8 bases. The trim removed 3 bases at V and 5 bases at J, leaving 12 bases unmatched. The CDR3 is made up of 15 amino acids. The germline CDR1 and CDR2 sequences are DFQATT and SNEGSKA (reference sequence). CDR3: CSASLGSGRGHEQYF. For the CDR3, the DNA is TGCAGTGCTAGTTTGGGGAGCGGGAGAGGTCACGAGCAGTACTTC.

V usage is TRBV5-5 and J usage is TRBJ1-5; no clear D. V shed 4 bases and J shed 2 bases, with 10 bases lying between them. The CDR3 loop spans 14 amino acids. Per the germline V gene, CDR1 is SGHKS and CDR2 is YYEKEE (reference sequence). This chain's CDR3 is CASSPLGGNQPQHF. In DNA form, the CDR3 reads TGTGCCAGCAGCCCGCTAGGTGGCAATCAGCCCCAGCATTTT.

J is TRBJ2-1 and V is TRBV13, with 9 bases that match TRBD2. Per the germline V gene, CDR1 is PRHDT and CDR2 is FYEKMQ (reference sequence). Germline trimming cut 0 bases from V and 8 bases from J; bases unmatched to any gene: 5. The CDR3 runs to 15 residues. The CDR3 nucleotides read TGTGCCAGCAGCTTAGGGCGGGAGGGCCTGGATGAGCAGTTCTTC. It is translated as CASSLGREGLDEQFF.

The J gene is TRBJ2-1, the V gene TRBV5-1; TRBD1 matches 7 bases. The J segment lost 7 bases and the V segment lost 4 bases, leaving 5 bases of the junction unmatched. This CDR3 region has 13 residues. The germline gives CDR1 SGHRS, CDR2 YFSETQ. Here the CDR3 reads CASSTTGLNEQFF. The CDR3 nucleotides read TGCGCCAGCAGCACGACAGGGTTGAATGAGCAGTTCTTC. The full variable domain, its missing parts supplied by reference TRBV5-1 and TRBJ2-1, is KAGVTQTPRYLIKTRGQQVTLSCSPISGHRSVSWYQQTPGQGLQFLFEYFSETQRNKGNFPGRFSGRQFSNSRSEMNVSTLELGDSALYLCASSTTGLNEQFFGPGTRLTVL.

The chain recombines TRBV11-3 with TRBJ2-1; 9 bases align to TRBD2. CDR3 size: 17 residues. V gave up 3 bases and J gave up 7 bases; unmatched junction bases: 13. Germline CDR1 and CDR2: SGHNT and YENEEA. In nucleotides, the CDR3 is TGTGCCAGCAGCTTGCAGAGCGGGAGGTGGAGAGAAAATGAGCAGTTCTTC. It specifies CASSLQSGRWRENEQFF.

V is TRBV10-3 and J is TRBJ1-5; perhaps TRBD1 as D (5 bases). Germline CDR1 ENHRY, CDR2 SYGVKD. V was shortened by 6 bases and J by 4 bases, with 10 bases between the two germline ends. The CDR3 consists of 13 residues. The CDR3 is CAIRDIHNQPQHF. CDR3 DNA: TGTGCCATCAGGGACATACATAATCAGCCCCAGCATTTT.

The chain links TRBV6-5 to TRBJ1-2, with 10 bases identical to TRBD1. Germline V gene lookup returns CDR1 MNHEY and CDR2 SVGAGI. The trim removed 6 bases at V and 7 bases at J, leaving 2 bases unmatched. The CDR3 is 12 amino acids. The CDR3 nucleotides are TGTGCCAGCAGGGGGACAGGGGCTGGCTACACCTTC. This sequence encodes CASRGTGAGYTF.

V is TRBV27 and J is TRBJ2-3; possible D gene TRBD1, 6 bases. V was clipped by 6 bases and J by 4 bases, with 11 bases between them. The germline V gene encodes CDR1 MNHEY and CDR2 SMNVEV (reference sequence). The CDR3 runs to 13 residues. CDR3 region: CASSKGGADTQYF. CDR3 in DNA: TGTGCCAGCAGCAAAGGGGGTGCAGATACGCAGTATTTT.

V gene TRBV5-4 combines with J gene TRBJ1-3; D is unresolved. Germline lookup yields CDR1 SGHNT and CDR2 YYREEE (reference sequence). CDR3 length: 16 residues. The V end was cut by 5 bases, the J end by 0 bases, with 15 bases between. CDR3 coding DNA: TGTGCCAGCAGTAACCATGGGATGGGCTCTGGAAACACCATATATTTT. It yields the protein CASSNHGMGSGNTIYF.

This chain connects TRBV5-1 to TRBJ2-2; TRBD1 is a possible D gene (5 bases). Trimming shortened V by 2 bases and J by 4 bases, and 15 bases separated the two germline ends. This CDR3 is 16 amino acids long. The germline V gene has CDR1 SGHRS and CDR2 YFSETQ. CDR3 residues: CASSLSSRARTGELFF. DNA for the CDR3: TGCGCCAGCAGCTTATCGAGCAGGGCTCGCACCGGGGAGCTGTTTTTT.

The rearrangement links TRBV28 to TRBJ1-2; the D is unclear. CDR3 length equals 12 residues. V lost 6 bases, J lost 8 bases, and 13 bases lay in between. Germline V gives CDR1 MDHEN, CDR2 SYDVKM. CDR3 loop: CASSRFYDGYTF. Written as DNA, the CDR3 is TGTGCCAGCAGCCGCTTTTATGACGGCTACACCTTC.

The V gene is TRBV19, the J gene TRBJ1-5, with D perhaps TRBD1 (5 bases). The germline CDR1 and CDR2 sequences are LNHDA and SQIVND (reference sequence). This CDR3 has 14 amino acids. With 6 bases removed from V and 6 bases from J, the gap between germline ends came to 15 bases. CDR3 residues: CASSASRGGQPQHF. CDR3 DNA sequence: TGTGCCAGTAGCGCCTCGCGGGGGGGTCAGCCCCAGCATTTT.

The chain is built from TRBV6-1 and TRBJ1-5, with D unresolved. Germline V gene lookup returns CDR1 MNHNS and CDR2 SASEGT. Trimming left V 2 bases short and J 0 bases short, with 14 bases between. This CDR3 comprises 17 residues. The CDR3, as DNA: TGTGCCAGCAGTGAACTGTCTCGGTCGGATAGCAATCAGCCCCAGCATTTT. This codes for CASSELSRSDSNQPQHF.

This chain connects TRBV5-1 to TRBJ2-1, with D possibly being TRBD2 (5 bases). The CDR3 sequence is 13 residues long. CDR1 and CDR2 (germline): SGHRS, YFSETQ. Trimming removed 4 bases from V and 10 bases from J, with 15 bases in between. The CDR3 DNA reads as TGCGCCAGCAGCCTCGACTACCCTAAGGAGCAGTTCTTC. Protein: CASSLDYPKEQFF.

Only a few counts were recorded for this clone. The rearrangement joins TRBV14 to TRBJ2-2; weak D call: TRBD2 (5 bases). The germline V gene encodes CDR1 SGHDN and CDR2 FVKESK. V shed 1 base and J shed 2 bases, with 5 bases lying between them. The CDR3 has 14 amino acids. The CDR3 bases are TGTGCCAGCAGCCAAGGGACTAACACCGGGGAGCTGTTTTTT. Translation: CASSQGTNTGELFF.

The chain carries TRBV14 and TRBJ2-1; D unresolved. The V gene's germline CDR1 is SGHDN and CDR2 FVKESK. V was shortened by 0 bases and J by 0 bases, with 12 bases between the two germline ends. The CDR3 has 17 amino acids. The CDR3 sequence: CASSQEGDASSYNEQFF. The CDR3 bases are TGTGCCAGCAGCCAAGAGGGCGACGCGAGCTCCTACAATGAGCAGTTCTTC.

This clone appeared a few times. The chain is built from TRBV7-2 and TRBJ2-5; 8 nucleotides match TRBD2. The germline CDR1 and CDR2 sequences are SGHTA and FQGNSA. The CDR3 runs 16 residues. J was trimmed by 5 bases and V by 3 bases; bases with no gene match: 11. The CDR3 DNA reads TGTGCCAGCAGCTTGGACGGGACTAGTTTTTCGGAGACCCAGTACTTC. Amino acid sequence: CASSLDGTSFSETQYF.

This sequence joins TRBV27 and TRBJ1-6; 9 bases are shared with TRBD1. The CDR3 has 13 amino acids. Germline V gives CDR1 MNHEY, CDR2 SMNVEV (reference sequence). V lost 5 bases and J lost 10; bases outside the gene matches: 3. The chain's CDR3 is CASSRDRDSPLHF. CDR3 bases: TGTGCCAGCAGTCGGGACAGGGACTCACCCCTCCACTTT.

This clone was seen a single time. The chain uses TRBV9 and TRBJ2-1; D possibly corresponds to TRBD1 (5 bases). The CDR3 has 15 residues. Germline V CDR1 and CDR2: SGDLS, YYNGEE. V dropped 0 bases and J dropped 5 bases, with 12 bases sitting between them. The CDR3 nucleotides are TGTGCCAGCAGCGTAGGGGGCGGCCTCGACAATGAGCAGTTCTTC. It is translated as CASSVGGGLDNEQFF.

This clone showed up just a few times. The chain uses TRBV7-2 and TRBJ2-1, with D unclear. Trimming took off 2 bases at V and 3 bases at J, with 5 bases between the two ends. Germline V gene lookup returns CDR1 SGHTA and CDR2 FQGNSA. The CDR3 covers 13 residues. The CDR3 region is CASSLQVYNEQFF. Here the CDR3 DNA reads TGTGCCAGCAGCTTACAGGTCTACAATGAGCAGTTCTTC. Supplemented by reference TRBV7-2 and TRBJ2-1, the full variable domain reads GAGVSQSPSNKVTEKGKDVELRCDPISGHTALYWYRQSLGQGLEFLIYFQGNSAPDKSGLPSDRFSAERTGGSVSTLTIQRTQQEDSAVYLCASSLQVYNEQFFGPGTRLTVL.

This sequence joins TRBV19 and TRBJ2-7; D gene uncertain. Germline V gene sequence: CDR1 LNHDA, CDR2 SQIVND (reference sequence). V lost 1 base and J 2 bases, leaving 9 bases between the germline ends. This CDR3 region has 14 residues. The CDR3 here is CASSIGSDAYEQYF. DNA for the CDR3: TGTGCCAGTAGTATAGGCTCAGATGCCTACGAGCAGTACTTC.

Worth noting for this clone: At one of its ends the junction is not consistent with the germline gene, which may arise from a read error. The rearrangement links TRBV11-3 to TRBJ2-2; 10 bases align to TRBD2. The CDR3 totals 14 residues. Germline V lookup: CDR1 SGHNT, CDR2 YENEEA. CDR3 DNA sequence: TGTGCCAGCAGCCCGCAGCGGGAGGGCGGGAAGCTGTTTTTT. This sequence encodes CASSPQREGGKLFF.

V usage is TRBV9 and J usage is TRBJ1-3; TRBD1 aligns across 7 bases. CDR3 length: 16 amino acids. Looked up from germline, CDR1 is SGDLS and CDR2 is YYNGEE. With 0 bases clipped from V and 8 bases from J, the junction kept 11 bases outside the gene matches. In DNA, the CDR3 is TGTGCCAGCAGCGTAGGGCAGGGGGATGGTTCGGACACCATATATTTT. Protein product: CASSVGQGDGSDTIYF.

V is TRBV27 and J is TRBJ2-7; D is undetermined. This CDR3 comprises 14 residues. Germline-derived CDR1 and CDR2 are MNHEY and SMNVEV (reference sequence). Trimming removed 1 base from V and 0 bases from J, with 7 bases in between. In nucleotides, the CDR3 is TGTGCCAGCAGTTTATTCAGAAGCTCCTACGAGCAGTACTTC. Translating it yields CASSLFRSSYEQYF.

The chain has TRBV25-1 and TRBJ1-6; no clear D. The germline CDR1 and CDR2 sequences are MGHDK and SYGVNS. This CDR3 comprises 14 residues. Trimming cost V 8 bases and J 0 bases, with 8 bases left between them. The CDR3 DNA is TGTGCCAGCCGGATGTCCTCCTATAATTCACCCCTCCACTTT. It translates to CASRMSSYNSPLHF.

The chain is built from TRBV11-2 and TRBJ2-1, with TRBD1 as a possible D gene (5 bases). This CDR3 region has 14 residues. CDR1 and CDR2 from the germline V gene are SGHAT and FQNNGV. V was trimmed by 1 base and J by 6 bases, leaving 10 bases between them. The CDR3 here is CASSLAGWANEQFF. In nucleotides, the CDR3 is TGTGCCAGCAGCTTAGCAGGGTGGGCCAATGAGCAGTTCTTC. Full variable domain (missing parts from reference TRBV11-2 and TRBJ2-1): EAGVAQSPRYKIIEKRQSVAFWCNPISGHATLYWYQQILGQGPKLLIQFQNNGVVDDSQLPKDRFSAERLKGVDSTLKIQPAKLEDSAVYLCASSLAGWANEQFFGPGTRLTVL.

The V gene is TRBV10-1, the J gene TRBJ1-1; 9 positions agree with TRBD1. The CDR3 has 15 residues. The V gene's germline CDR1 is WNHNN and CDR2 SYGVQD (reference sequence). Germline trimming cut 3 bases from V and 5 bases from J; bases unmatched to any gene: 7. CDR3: CASSESTGGRTEAFF. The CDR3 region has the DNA TGCGCCAGCAGTGAATCGACAGGGGGAAGGACTGAAGCTTTCTTT.